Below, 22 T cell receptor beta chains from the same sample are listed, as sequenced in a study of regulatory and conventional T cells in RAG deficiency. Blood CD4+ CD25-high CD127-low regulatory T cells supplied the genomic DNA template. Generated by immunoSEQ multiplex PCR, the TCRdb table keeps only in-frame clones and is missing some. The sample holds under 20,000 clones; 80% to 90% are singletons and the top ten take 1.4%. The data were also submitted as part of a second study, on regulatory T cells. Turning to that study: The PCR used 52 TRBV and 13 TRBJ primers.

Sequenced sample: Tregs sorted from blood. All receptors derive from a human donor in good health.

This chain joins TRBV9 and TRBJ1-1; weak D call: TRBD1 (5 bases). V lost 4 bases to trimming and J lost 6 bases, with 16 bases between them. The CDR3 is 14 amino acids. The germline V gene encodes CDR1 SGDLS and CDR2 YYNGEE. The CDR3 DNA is TGTGCCAGCAGCACCAGGGATATGGAGCCTGAAGCTTTCTTT. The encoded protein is CASSTRDMEPEAFF.

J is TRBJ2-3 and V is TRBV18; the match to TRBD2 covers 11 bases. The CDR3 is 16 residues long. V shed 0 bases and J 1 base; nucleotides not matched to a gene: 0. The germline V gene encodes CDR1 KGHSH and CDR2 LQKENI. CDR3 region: CASSPPTSGGTDTQYF. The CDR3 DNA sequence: TGTGCCAGCTCACCACCGACTAGCGGGGGCACAGATACGCAGTATTTT.

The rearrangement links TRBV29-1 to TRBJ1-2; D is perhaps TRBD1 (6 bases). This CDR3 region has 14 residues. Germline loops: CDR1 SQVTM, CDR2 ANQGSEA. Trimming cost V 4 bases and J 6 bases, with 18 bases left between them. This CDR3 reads CSVGPGALINGYTF. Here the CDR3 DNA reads TGCAGCGTTGGGCCGGGGGCGCTTATCAATGGCTACACCTTC.

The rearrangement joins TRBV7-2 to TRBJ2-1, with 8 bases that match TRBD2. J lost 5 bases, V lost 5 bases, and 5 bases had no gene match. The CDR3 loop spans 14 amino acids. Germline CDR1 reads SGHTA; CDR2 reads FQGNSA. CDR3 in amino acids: CASSPGGRDNEQFF. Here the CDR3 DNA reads TGTGCCAGCAGCCCGGGGGGGCGGGACAATGAGCAGTTCTTC.

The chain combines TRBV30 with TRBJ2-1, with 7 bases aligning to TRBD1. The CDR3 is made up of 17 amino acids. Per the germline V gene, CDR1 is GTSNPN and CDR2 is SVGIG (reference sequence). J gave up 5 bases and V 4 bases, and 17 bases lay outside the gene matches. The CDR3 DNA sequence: TGTGCCTGGAATAAGGGGGCGCGAAGAAGACTGGACAATGAGCAGTTCTTC. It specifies CAWNKGARRRLDNEQFF.

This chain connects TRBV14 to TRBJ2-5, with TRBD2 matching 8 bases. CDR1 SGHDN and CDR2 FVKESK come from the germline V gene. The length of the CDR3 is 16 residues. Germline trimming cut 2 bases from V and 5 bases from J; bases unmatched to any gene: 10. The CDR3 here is CASSQPKAGGVETQYF. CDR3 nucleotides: TGTGCCAGCAGCCAACCAAAGGCGGGGGGAGTGGAGACCCAGTACTTC. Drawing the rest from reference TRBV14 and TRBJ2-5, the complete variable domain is EAGVTQFPSHSVIEKGQTVTLRCDPISGHDNLYWYRRVMGKEIKFLLHFVKESKQDESGMPNNRFLAERTGGTYSTLKVQPAELEDSGVYFCASSQPKAGGVETQYFGPGTRLLVL.

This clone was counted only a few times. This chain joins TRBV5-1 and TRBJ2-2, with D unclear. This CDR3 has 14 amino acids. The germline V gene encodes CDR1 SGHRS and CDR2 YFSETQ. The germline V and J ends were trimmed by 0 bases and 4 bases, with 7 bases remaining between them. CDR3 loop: CASSLGDATGELFF. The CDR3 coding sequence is TGCGCCAGCAGCTTGGGGGATGCCACCGGGGAGCTGTTTTTT.

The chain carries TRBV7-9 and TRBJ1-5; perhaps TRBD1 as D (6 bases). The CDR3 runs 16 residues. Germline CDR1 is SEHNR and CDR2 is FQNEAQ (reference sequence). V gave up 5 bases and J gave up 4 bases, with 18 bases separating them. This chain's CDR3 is CASSARGGAMNQPQHF. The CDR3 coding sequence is TGTGCCAGCAGCGCTCGAGGGGGGGCAATGAATCAGCCCCAGCATTTT.

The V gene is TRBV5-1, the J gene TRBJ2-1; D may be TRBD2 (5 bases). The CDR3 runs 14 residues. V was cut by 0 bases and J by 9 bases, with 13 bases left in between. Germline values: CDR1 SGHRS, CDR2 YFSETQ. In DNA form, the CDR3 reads TGCGCCAGCAGCTTGGACCCGGGGTTCGGTGAGCAGTTCTTC. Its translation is CASSLDPGFGEQFF.

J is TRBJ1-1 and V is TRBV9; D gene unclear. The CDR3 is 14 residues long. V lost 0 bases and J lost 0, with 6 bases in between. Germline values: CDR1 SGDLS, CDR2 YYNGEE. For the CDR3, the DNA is TGTGCCAGCAGCGTAGAGGTGGTGAACACTGAAGCTTTCTTT. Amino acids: CASSVEVVNTEAFF.

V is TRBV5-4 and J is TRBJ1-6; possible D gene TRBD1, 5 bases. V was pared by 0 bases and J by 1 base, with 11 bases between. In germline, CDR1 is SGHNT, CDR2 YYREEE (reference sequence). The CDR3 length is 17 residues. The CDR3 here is CASSLDLGGSYNSPLHF. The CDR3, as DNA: TGTGCCAGCAGCTTGGATCTCGGGGGATCCTATAATTCACCCCTCCACTTT. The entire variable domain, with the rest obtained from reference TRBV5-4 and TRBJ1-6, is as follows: ETGVTQSPTHLIKTRGQQVTLRCSSQSGHNTVSWYQQALGQGPQFIFQYYREEENGRGNFPPRFSGLQFPNYSSELNVNALELDDSALYLCASSLDLGGSYNSPLHFGNGTRLTVT.

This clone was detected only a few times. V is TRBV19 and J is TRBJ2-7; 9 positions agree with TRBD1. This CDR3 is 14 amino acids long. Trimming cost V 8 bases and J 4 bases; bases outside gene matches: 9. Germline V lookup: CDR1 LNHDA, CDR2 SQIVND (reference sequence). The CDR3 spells CASGRRDRVYEQYF. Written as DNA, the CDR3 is TGTGCCAGTGGGCGGCGGGACAGGGTTTACGAGCAGTACTTC.

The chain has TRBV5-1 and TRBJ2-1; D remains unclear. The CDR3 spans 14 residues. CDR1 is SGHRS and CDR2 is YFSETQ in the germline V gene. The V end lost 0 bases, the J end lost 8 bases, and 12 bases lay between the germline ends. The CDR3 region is CASSLGSGRDEQFF. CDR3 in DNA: TGCGCCAGCAGCTTGGGGTCCGGTAGGGATGAGCAGTTCTTC.

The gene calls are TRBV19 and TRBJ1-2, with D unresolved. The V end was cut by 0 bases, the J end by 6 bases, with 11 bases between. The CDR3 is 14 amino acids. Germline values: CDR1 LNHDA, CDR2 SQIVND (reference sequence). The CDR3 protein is CASSIDRGGDGYTF. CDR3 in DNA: TGTGCCAGTAGTATAGATCGGGGAGGAGATGGCTACACCTTC.

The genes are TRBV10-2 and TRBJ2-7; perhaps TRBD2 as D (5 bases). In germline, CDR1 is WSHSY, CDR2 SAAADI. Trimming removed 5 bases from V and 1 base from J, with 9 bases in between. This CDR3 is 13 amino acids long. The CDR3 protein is CASSPGRSYEQYF. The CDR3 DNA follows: TGCGCCAGCAGTCCGGGAAGGTCCTACGAGCAGTACTTC.

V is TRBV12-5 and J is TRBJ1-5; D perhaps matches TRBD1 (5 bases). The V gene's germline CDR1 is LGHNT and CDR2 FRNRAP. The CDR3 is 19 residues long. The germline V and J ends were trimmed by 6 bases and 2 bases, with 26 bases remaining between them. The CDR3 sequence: CASGQFGGGAARGNQPQHF. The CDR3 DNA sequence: TGTGCTAGTGGGCAGTTTGGAGGTGGGGCGGCAAGGGGCAATCAGCCCCAGCATTTT.

CDR3 nucleotides: TGTGCCAGCAGCTTGGATCGGGGGACTAGCACAGATACGCAGTATTTT. Its protein is CASSLDRGTSTDTQYF. This chain joins TRBV5-4 and TRBJ2-3; D is possibly TRBD2 (6 bases). The V end lost 0 bases, the J end lost 0 bases, and 11 bases lay between the germline ends. Germline V CDR1 and CDR2: SGHNT, YYREEE (reference sequence). This CDR3 has 16 residues.

The CDR3 reads CASSQSRFSDTQYF. Here the CDR3 DNA reads TGCGCCAGCAGCCAATCCAGGTTTTCAGATACGCAGTATTTT. V usage is TRBV4-1 and J usage is TRBJ2-3; no reliable D call. The CDR3 runs to 14 residues. Per germline, CDR1 MGHRA and CDR2 YSYEKL. The V end was cut by 2 bases, the J end by 4 bases, with 10 bases between.

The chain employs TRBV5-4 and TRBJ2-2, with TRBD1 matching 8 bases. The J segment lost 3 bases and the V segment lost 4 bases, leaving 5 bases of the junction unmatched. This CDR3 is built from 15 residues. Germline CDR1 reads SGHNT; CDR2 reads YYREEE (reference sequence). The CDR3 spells CASSGGQVYTGELFF. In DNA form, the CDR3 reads TGTGCCAGCAGCGGGGGACAGGTGTACACCGGGGAGCTGTTTTTT.

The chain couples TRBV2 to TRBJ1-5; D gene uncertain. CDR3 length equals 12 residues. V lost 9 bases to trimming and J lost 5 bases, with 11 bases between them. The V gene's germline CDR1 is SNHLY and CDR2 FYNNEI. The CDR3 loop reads CASAPRHQPQHF. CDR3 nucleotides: TGTGCCAGTGCACCGCGGCATCAGCCCCAGCATTTT.

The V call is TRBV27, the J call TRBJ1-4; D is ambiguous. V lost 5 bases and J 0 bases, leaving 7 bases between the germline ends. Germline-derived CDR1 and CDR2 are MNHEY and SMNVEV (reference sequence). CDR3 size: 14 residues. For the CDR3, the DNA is TGTGCCAGCAGTCGTCGGGCAACTAATGAAAAACTGTTTTTT. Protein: CASSRRATNEKLFF.

The DNA of the CDR3 is TGTGCCAGCACCGAGGACAGGCGCGGCTACACCTTC. This gives the protein CASTEDRRGYTF. V usage is TRBV28 and J usage is TRBJ1-2; TRBD1 aligns across 7 bases. V lost 7 bases and J lost 8; bases outside the gene matches: 7. Germline V gene data show CDR1 as MDHEN and CDR2 as SYDVKM. The CDR3 spans 12 residues.